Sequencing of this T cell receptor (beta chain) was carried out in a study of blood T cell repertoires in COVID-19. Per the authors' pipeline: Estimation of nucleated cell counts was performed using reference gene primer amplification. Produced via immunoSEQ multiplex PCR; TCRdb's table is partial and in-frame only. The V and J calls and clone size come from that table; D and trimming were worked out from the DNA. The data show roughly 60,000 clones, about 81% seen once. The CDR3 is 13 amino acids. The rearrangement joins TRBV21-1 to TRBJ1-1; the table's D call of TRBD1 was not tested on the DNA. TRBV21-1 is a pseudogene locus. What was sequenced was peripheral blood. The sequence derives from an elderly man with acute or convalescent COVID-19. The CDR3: CASSGRVKTEAFF. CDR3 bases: TGTGCCAGCAGCGGCAGGGTTAAGACTGAAGCTTTCTTT.